This T cell receptor beta chain was identified in a study of control samples from healthy donors and cancer patients. Per the germline V gene, CDR1 is MNHEY and CDR2 is SMNVEV (reference sequence). V lost 4 bases and J lost 9, with 12 bases in between. The CDR3 extends over 13 amino acids. This table comes from immunoSEQ multiplex PCR, and its TCRdb copy is limited to in-frame clones, with some not included. The profile shows 100,000 to 150,000 clones, roughly 89% of them singletons. The TCR comes from a man aged 50 to 60 with head and neck cancer. Sequencing input: PBMCs. The gene calls are TRBV27 and TRBJ2-2, with D tentatively TRBD2 (6 bases). The CDR3 is CASSSLGDWELFF. CDR3 DNA sequence: TGTGCCAGCAGTTCCCTGGGGGACTGGGAGCTGTTTTTT.